This record concerns one TCR beta chain sequence. The primer mix had 60 Vbeta and 13 Jbeta primers. Measured with immunoSEQ multiplex PCR; TCRdb has only the in-frame clones, and not every one. The table records around 95,000 clones, approximately 79% of them present only once. This record comes from a study of cytomegalovirus exposure and HLA in healthy donors. Germline assignment: CDR1 MDHEN and CDR2 SYDVKM. This CDR3 is 14 amino acids long. V lost 6 bases to trimming and J lost 3 bases, with 15 bases between them. The receptor was isolated from a male donor in good health and CMV-seronegative. The J gene is TRBJ2-7, the V gene TRBV28; D may be TRBD2 (6 bases). The specimen was PBMCs. The DNA of the CDR3 is TGTGCCAGCAGCCCGGGACTGGATTACTACGAGCAGTACTTC. Protein: CASSPGLDYYEQYF.